The TCR beta chain described here comes from a study of T cells in lung cancer brain metastases (dated by TCRdb to the late 2010s). At the level of the whole study: Most of the 20 patients had a history of tobacco use, with a median of about 36 pack-years. Of the roughly 20 patients, around 19 received no interval therapy between resection of the primary and resection of the metastasis. The median interval between acquisition of the primary specimen and acquisition of the brain metastasis specimen was under 400 days. The study compared TCR beta CDR3 repertoires of fully resected primary non-small cell lung cancers with those of paired brain metastases. A cohort of 20 patients was included, from whom 40 or so specimens were contributed, with one primary lung lesion and one brain metastasis obtained from each patient. A median age at first diagnosis of around 57 years was recorded for the patients, of whom 8 or 9 were male and about a dozen were female. An average DNA integrity number of roughly 3.8 was found in both primary and metastatic specimens, and no significant difference was detected between sites. Beyond this particular receptor, the publication reports: It was not possible to control for the effects of preoperative corticosteroids on T cell infiltration in brain metastases. Most clones were specific to a single lesion, and paired lesions overlapped only to a limited degree (mean Morisita index about 0.25). A significantly larger repertoire fraction was made up by the ten most abundant clones in brain metastases than in primaries, which was suggestive of clonal expansion. DNA fragmentation in the FFPE samples may have prevented recovery of the complete infiltrating T cell repertoire. Brain metastases contained significantly fewer unique productive clones than the paired primaries (median roughly 1,500 versus 4,600).

Turning to this clone: This receptor's antigen is unknown. No base quality information exists; no much larger clone differs at one position.

Patients underwent resection for synchronous oligometastatic disease or delayed recurrence of a solitary brain metastasis. Patients with a history of multiple malignancies were excluded so that cancers other than NSCLC would not be included. Tumor areas were macrodissected from several deparaffinized approximately 9.2 um unstained sections under guidance from marked H&E slides. Every specimen was formalin-fixed and paraffin-embedded (FFPE). Genomic DNA was extracted using the AllPrep DNA/RNA FFPE Kit. Each sample received roughly 2 to 5.5 ug of genomic DNA as input, and the DNA input was kept equal within each pair of samples. TCR beta libraries were constructed with the immunoSEQ hsTCRbeta Kit, which uses multiplexed V and J gene primers in two PCR steps. Pooled libraries with positive and negative controls were sequenced on an Illumina MiSeq using a 100-cycle paired-end protocol. Turning to the authors' computational methods: The immunoSEQ vendor processed the raw data into normalized, annotated TCR beta repertoire reports. Richness was defined as the number of unique clones by nucleotide sequence, and the iChao1 and Efron-Thisted estimators were used to extrapolate total richness. Pielou's evenness, Simpson's index, top-ten clone proportional abundance, and Morisita overlap index were used to characterize and compare paired lesions. The table was pulled from immuneACCESS by TCRdb, which kept in-frame rearrangements only. Such tables lose some clones; where checked, under half of the loss comes from unresolved V genes, and the rest has no known cause. That table is the source of V, J and clone size, and D and trimming were worked out from the DNA. Across this sample there are thousands of clones, with approximately 90% seen only once. About a tenth of the sample rests with the top ten.

Relative to germline, V is 0 bases shorter and J is 0 bases shorter, with 8 bases between their ends. The CDR3 covers 15 residues, taking in both the cysteine and the phenylalanine. CDR3 DNA is the only sequence kept; it has 45 bases, read in frame from the first base. The germline V gene encodes CDR1 SGHRS and CDR2 YFSETQ. The TCR originated in a man between 60 and 75 years old with non-small cell lung cancer. Sequencing was done on a sample of tumor tissue from the primary lung tumor. The cell subset or site tag for this specimen amounts to: primary lung cancer lesion. Rearrangement joined TRBV5-1 to TRBJ2-3; TRBD2 might be the D gene, on 5 matching bases. The CDR3 corresponds to CASSLGGGSTDTQYF. The nucleotides are TGCGCCAGCAGCTTGGGAGGCGGGAGCACAGATACGCAGTATTTT. The variable domain in full, with residues beyond the CDR3 obtained from the reference TRBV5-1 and TRBJ2-3 genes, is KAGVTQTPRYLIKTRGQQVTLSCSPISGHRSVSWYQQTPGQGLQFLFEYFSETQRNKGNFPGRFSGRQFSNSRSEMNVSTLELGDSALYLCASSLGGGSTDTQYFGPGTRLTVL.